This T cell receptor (beta chain) was captured by sequencing in a study of blood T cell repertoires in COVID-19. Study at large: PBMCs, B-cell-depleted T cells, or T cells provided the cDNA or gDNA that made up the material.

The CDR3 is 16 residues long. The germline CDR1 and CDR2 sequences are MNHEY and SVGEGT. The J segment lost 0 bases and the V segment lost 2 bases, leaving 6 bases of the junction unmatched. Repertoires were generated with immunoSEQ multiplex PCR, while TCRdb's copy carries only in-frame clones and drops some. The table records roughly 200,000 clones, approximately 88% of them present only once. This clone was seen once. This sequence joins TRBV6-2 or TRBV6-3 and TRBJ2-5; 7 bases are a match to TRBD1. The sequence was obtained from a man between 35 and 55 years old with acute or convalescent COVID-19. Sequenced: peripheral blood. The CDR3: CASSYKVGGNQETQYF. The CDR3 DNA sequence: TGTGCCAGCAGTTACAAAGTAGGGGGCAACCAAGAGACCCAGTACTTC.